This T cell receptor beta chain was identified during a study of shared clonotypes between healthy human individuals. Study observations and caveats: Rarefaction revealed incomplete sorted-subset sequencing despite large depth. Of the naive CD4 clonotypes, around 4.9% were shared across a few donors. An expected dependence of interdonor clonotype sharing on sequencing depth was noted.

Investigators divided CD4+ cells into CD45RA+ naive and CD45RA-negative memory subsets. A word on this clone: Its specificity is unknown.

The repertoire was sequenced with immunoSEQ multiplex PCR; TCRdb's copy has only in-frame clones and lacks some. Found here are around 1,100,000 clones, approximately 77% of them singletons; the top ten hold 0.89%. The CDR3 totals 13 residues. Germline V lookup: CDR1 MGHDK, CDR2 SYGVNS. V lost 7 bases to trimming and J lost 3 bases, with 11 bases between them. Sequenced sample: memory CD4+ T cells from PBMCs. Subset of the sample: CD45RA-negative fraction. The clonotype was recovered from a man younger than 35 in good health. Some clones in this sample may be carry-over from other donors' samples. The chain uses TRBV25-1 and TRBJ2-3; D gene unclear. The CDR3 reads CASTPSGTDTQYF. The CDR3 nucleotides are TGTGCCAGCACTCCCTCCGGGACAGATACGCAGTATTTT.